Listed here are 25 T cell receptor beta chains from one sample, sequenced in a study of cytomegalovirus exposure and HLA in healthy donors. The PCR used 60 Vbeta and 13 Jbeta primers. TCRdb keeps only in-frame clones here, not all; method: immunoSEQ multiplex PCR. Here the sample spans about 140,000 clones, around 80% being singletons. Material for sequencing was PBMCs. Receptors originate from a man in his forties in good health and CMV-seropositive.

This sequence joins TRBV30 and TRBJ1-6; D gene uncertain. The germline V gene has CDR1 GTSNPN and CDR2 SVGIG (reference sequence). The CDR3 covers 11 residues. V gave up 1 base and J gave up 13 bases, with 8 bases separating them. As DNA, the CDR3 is TGTGCCTGGAGTGAAGCGGGGCCCCTCCACTTT. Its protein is CAWSEAGPLHF.

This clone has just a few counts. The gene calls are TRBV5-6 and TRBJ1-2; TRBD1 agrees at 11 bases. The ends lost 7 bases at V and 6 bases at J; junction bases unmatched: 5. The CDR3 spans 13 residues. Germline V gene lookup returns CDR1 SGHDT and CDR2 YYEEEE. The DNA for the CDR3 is TGTGCCAGCGGACAGGGGGCCCGCGATGGCTACACCTTC. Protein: CASGQGARDGYTF.

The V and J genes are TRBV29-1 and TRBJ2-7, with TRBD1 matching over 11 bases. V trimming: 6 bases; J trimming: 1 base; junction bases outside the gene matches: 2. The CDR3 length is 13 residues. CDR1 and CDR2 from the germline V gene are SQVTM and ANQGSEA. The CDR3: CSVGTGGSYEQYF. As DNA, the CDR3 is TGCAGCGTAGGGACAGGGGGTTCCTACGAGCAGTACTTC.

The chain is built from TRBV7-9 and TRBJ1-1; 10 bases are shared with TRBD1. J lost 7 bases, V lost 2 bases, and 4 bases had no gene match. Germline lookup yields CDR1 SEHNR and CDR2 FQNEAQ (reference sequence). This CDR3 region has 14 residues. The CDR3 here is CASSLLGQGFEAFF. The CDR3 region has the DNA TGTGCCAGCAGCTTATTGGGACAGGGGTTTGAAGCTTTCTTT. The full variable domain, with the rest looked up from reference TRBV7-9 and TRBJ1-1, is DTGVSQNPRHKITKRGQNVTFRCDPISEHNRLYWYRQTLGQGPEFLTYFQNEAQLEKSRLLSDRFSAERPKGSFSTLEIQRTEQGDSAMYLCASSLLGQGFEAFFGQGTRLTVV.

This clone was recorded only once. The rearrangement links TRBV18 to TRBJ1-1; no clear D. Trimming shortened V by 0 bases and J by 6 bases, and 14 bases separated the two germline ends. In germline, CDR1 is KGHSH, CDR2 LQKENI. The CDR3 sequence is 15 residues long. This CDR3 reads CASSPPSLGEAEAFF. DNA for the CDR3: TGTGCCAGCTCACCACCGTCGCTGGGAGAGGCTGAAGCTTTCTTT.

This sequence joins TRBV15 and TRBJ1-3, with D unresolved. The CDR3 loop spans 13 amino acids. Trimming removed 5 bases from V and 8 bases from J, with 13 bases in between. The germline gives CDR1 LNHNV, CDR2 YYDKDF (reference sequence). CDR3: CATSPYVRDTIYF. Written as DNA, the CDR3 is TGTGCCACCAGCCCCTACGTCCGGGACACCATATATTTT.

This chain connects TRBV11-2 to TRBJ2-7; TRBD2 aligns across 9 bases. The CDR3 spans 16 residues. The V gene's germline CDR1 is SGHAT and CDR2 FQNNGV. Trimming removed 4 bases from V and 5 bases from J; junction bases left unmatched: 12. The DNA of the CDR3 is TGTGCCAGCAGCTCTGGGGGGGCTAGCGGGACCCACGAGCAGTACTTC. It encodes CASSSGGASGTHEQYF.

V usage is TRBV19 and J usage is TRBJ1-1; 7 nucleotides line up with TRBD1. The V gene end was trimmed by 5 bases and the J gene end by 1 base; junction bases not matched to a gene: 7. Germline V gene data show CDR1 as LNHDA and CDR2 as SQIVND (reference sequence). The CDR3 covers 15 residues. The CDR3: CASSPRTGGNTEAFF. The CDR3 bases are TGTGCCAGTAGTCCCCGGACAGGAGGGAACACTGAAGCTTTCTTT.

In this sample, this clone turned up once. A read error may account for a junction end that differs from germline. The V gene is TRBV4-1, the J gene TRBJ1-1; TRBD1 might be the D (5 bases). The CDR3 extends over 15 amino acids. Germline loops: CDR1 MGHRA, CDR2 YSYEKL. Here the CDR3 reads CASSQGVGLNTEAFF. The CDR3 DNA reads TGTGCCAGCAGCCAAGGGGTGGGGCTGAACACTGAAGCTTTCTTT.

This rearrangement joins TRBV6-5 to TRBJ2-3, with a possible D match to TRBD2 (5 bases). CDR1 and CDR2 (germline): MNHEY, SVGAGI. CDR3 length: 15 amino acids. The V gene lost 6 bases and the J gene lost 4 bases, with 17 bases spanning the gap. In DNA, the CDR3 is TGTGCCAGCAGACGGGTGGGTGGGAGAGCAGATACGCAGTATTTT. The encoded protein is CASRRVGGRADTQYF.

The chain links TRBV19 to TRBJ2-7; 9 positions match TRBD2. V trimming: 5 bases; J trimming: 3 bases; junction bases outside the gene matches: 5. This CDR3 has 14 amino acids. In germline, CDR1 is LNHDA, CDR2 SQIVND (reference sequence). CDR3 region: CASSLAGAFYEQYF. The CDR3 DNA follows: TGTGCCAGTAGTTTAGCGGGAGCCTTCTACGAGCAGTACTTC.

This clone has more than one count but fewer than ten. CDR3 sequence: CASRYKKLAGSYEQYF. Written as DNA, the CDR3 is TGTGCCAGCAGATACAAAAAACTAGCAGGATCCTACGAGCAGTACTTC. The rearrangement joins TRBV5-6 to TRBJ2-7; maybe TRBD2 (6 bases). The CDR3 is made up of 16 amino acids. Germline values: CDR1 SGHDT, CDR2 YYEEEE. The germline V and J ends were trimmed by 5 bases and 1 base, with 19 bases remaining between them. The whole variable domain, filled in from reference TRBV5-6 and TRBJ2-7, reads DAGVTQSPTHLIKTRGQQVTLRCSPKSGHDTVSWYQQALGQGPQFIFQYYEEEERQRGNFPDRFSGHQFPNYSSELNVNALLLGDSALYLCASRYKKLAGSYEQYFGPGTRLTVT.

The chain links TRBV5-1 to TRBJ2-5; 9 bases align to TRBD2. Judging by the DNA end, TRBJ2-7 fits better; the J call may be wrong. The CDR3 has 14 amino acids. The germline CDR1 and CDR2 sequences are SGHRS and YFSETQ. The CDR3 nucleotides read TGCGCCAGCAGCTTGGGTTTAGCGGGGGACGAGCAGTACTTC. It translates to CASSLGLAGDEQYF.

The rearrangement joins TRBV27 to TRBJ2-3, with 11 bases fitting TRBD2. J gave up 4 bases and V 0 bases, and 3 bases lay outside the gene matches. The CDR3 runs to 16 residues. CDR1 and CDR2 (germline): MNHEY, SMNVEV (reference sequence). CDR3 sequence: CASSLSLAGGPDTQYF. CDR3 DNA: TGTGCCAGCAGTTTATCTCTAGCGGGAGGCCCAGATACGCAGTATTTT.

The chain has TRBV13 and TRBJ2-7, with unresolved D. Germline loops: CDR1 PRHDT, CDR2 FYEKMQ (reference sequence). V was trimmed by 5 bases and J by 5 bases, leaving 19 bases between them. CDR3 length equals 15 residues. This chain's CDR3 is CASSTIDRDIDEQYF. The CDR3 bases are TGTGCCAGCAGCACCATCGACCGAGACATCGACGAGCAGTACTTC.

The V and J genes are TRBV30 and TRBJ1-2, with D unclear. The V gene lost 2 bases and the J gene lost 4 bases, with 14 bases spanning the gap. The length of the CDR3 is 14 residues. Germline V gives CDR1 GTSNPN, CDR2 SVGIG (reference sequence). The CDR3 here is CAWSRPGRVYGYTF. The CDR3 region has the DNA TGTGCCTGGAGTCGACCGGGTCGCGTCTATGGCTACACCTTC.

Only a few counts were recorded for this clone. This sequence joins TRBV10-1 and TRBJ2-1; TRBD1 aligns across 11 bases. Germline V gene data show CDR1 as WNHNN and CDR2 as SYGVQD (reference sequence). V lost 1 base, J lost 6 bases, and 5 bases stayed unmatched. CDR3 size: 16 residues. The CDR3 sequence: CASSEYRTGGLNEQFF. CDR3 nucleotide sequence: TGCGCCAGCAGTGAGTATCGGACAGGGGGCCTCAATGAGCAGTTCTTC.

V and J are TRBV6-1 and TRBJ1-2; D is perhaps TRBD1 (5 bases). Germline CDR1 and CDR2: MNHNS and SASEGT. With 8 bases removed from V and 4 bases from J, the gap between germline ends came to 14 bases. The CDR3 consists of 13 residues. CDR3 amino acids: CASAGRGIYGYTF. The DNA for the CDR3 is TGTGCCAGCGCGGGGAGGGGAATCTATGGCTACACCTTC.

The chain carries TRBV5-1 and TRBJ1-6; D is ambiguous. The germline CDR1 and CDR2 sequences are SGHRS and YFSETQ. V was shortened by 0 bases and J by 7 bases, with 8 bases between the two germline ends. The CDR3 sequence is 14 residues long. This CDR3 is CASSLAGANSPLHF. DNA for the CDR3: TGCGCCAGCAGCTTGGCGGGAGCGAATTCACCCCTCCACTTT.

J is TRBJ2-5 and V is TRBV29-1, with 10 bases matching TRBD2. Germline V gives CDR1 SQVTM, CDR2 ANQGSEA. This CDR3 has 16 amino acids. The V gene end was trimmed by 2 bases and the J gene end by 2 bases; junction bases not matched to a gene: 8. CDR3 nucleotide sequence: TGCAGCGTTGAAAGGGGGGGGACTAGCGCGCAAGAGACCCAGTACTTC. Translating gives CSVERGGTSAQETQYF.

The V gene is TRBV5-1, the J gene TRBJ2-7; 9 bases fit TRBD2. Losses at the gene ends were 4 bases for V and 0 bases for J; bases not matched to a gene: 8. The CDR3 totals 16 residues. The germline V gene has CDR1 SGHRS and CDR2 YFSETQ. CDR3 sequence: CASSLGRTSVSYEQYF. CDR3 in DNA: TGCGCCAGCAGCCTGGGGCGGACTAGCGTCTCCTACGAGCAGTACTTC. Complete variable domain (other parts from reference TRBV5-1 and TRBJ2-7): KAGVTQTPRYLIKTRGQQVTLSCSPISGHRSVSWYQQTPGQGLQFLFEYFSETQRNKGNFPGRFSGRQFSNSRSEMNVSTLELGDSALYLCASSLGRTSVSYEQYFGPGTRLTVT.

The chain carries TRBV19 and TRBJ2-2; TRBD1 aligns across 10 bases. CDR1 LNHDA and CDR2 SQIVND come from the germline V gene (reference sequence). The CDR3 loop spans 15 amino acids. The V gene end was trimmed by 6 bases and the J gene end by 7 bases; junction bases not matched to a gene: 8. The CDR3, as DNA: TGTGCCAGTAGGAGGGGACAGGGGTATGTCGGGGAGCTGTTTTTT. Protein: CASRRGQGYVGELFF. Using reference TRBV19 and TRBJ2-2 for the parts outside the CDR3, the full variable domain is DGGITQSPKYLFRKEGQNVTLSCEQNLNHDAMYWYRQDPGQGLRLIYYSQIVNDFQKGDIAEGYSVSREKKESFPLTVTSAQKNPTAFYLCASRRGQGYVGELFFGEGSRLTVL.

CDR3 sequence: CASSPPSGLANNNEQFF. CDR3 DNA: TGTGCCAGTAGTCCTCCTTCGGGACTAGCAAATAACAATGAGCAGTTCTTC. The V and J genes are TRBV19 and TRBJ2-1; 9 positions agree with TRBD2. The germline V gene has CDR1 LNHDA and CDR2 SQIVND (reference sequence). V shed 5 bases, J shed 5 bases, and the junction held 13 bases outside the gene matches. The CDR3 contains 17 residues.

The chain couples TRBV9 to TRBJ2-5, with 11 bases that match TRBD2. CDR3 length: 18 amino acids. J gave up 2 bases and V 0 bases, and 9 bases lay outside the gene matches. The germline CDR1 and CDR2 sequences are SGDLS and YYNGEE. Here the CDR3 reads CASSVGAGTSGRQETQYF. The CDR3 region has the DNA TGTGCCAGCAGCGTAGGGGCCGGGACTAGCGGACGACAAGAGACCCAGTACTTC.

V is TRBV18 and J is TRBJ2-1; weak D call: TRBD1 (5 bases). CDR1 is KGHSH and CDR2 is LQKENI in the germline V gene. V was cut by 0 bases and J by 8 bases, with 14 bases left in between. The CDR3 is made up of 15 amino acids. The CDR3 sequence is CASSPPSRGIDEQFF. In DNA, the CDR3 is TGTGCCAGCTCACCACCATCTAGGGGAATCGATGAGCAGTTCTTC.